What follows is one TCR beta chain and its context. Its antigen is not identified. This record belongs to a study of cytomegalovirus exposure and HLA in healthy donors. Study-level results: Highly shared variants forming one cluster were likely a sequencing artifact. Many donors shared some public TCRs, even though most TCR sequences were rare. In a later analysis, TCR beta V- and J-gene trimming showed a link to a missense DCLRE1C variant.

This CDR3 region has 16 residues. V lost 2 bases to trimming and J lost 9 bases; unmatched junction nucleotides: 6. Germline V CDR1 and CDR2: LNHDA, SQIVND (reference sequence). 13 Jbeta primers and 60 Vbeta primers were used for the PCR. Original processing notes: The count from a later analysis was about 80 million unique TCR beta chains, approximately 9.9 million of them shared. The table came from immunoSEQ multiplex PCR; TCRdb's copy has only in-frame clones and leaves some out. V and J calls and clone size are given by that table; D and trimming were obtained from the DNA. Of 150,000 to 200,000 clones listed, approximately 86% are singletons.

The material sequenced was PBMCs. The chain carries TRBV19 and TRBJ2-1; 14 nucleotides align to TRBD2. This TCR came from a woman aged 18-29 years in good health and CMV-seronegative. The CDR3 sequence: CASSIRAGLAGVEQFF. The CDR3 DNA follows: TGTGCCAGTAGTATAAGAGCGGGACTAGCGGGAGTTGAGCAGTTCTTC.